One TCR beta chain is described in this entry. No antigen is known for it. TCRdb fed the reads into MiXCR, producing one record per CDR3 protein. The sample shows under 300,000 distinct CDR3 sequences, less than 25% of them seen only once. This entry is derived from a study of T cell repertoires in cytomegalovirus infection. The germline V and J ends were trimmed by 5 bases and 6 bases, with 11 bases remaining between them. There are 13 residues in the CDR3. Germline V gives CDR1 LNHDA, CDR2 SQIVND (reference sequence). The source is a human donor in good health (CMV status not recorded). Some clones in this sample may be carry-over from other donors' samples. The V and J genes are TRBV19 and TRBJ1-5; D is perhaps TRBD1 (5 bases). The sample in question was cultured PBMCs, obtained from culture after CMV antigen stimulation. CDR3 sequence reads: CASSVDTVQPQHF. The CDR3 bases are TGTGCCAGTAGTGTGGACACGGTTCAGCCCCAGCATTTT.